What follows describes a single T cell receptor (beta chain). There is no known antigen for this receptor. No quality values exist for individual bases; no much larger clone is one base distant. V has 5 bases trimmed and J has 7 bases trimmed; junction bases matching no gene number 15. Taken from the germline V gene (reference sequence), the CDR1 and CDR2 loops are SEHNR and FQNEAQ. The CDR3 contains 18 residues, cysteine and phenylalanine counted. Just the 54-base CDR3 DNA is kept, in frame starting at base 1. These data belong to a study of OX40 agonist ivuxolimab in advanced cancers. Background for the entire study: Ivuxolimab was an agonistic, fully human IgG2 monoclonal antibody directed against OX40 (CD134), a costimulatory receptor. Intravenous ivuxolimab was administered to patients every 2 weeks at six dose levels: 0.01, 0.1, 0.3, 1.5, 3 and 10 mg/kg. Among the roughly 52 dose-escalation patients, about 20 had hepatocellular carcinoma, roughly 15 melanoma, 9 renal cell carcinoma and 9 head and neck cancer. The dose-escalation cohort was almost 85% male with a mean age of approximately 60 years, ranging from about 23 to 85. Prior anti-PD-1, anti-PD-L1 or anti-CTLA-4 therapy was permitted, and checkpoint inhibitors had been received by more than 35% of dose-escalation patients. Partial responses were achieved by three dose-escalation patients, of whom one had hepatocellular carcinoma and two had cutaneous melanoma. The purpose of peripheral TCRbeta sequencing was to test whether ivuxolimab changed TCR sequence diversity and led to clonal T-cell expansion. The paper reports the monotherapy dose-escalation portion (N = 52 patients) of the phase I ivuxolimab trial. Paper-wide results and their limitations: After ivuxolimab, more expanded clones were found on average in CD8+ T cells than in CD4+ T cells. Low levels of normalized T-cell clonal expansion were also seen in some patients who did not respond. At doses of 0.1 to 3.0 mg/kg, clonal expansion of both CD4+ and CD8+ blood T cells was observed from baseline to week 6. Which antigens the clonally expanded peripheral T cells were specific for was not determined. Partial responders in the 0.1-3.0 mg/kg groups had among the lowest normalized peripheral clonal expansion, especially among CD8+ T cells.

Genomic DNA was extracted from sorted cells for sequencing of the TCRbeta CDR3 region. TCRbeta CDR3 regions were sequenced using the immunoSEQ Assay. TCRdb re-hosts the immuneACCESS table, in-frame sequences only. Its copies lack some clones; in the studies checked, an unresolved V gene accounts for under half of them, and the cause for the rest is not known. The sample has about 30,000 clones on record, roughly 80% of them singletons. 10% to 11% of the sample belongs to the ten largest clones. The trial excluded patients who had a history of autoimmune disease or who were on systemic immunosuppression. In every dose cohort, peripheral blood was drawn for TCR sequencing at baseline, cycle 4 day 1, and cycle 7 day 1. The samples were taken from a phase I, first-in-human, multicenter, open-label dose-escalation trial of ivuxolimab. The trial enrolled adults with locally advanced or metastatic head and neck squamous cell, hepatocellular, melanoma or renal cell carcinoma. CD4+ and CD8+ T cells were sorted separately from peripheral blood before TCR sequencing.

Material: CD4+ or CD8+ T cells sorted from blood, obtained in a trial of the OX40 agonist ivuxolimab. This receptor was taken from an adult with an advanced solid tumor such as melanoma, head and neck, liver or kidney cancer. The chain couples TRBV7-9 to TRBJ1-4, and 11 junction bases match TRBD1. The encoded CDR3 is CASSHVTLGQGAAEKLFF. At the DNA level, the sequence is TGTGCCAGCAGCCACGTAACACTTGGACAGGGGGCAGCTGAAAAACTGTTTTTT. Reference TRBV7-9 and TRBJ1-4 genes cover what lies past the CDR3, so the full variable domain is DTGVSQNPRHKITKRGQNVTFRCDPISEHNRLYWYRQTLGQGPEFLTYFQNEAQLEKSRLLSDRFSAERPKGSFSTLEIQRTEQGDSAMYLCASSHVTLGQGAAEKLFFGSGTQLSVL.